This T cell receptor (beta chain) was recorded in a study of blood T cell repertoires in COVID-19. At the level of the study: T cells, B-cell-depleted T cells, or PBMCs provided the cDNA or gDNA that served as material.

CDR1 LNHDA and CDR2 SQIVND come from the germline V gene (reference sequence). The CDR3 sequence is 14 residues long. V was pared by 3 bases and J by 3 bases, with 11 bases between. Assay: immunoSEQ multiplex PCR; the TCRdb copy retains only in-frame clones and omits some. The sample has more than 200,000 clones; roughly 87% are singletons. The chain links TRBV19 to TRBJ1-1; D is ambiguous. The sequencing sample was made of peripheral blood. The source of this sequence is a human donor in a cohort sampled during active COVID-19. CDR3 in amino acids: CASSIWRADTEAFF. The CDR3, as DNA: TGTGCCAGTAGTATTTGGCGGGCGGACACTGAAGCTTTCTTT.